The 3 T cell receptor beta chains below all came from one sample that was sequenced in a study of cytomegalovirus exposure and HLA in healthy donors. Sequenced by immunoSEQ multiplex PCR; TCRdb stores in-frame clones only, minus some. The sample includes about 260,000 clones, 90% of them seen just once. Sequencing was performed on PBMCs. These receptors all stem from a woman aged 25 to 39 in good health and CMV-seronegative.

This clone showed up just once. For the CDR3, the DNA is TGTGCCAGCAGCCACGACAGGGTTTACGAGCAGTACTTC. Protein sequence: CASSHDRVYEQYF. This rearrangement joins TRBV5-6 to TRBJ2-7; 7 nucleotides align to TRBD1. Trimming at V came to 4 bases and at J to 4 bases, leaving 5 bases not matched to a gene. The CDR3 is 13 residues long. Per the germline V gene, CDR1 is SGHDT and CDR2 is YYEEEE.

CDR3 sequence reads: CASSPVLGSTDTQYF. The DNA of the CDR3 is TGTGCCAGCAGTCCCGTTTTGGGGAGCACAGATACGCAGTATTTT. This chain joins TRBV28 and TRBJ2-3; D not certain. CDR1 and CDR2 (germline): MDHEN, SYDVKM. The CDR3 has 15 residues. V was trimmed by 5 bases and J by 0 bases, leaving 12 bases between them. The full variable domain, rest sourced from reference TRBV28 and TRBJ2-3, is DVKVTQSSRYLVKRTGEKVFLECVQDMDHENMFWYRQDPGLGLRLIYFSYDVKMKEKGDIPEGYSVSREKKERFSLILESASTNQTSMYLCASSPVLGSTDTQYFGPGTRLTVL.

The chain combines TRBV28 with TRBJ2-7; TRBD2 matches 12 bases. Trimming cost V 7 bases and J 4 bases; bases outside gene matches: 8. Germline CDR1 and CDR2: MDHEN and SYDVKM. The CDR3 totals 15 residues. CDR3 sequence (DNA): TGTGCCAGCACCTCATGGACTAGCGGGGAGTACGAGCAGTACTTC. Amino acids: CASTSWTSGEYEQYF.